This TCR beta chain was observed in a study of T cell responses to AZD1222 COVID-19 vaccine. Libraries were prepared by immunoSEQ multiplex PCR; TCRdb keeps only in-frame clonotypes and omits some of them. The table shows 95,000 or so clones, with roughly nine tenths occurring only once. This clone was observed a single time. The TCR originated in an adult in good health. The sample consisted of peripheral blood, taken on day 0 of AZD1222 vaccination.

CDR3 region: CASSLTGVENEQFF. DNA of the CDR3: TGTGCCAGCAGTTTAACCGGGGTAGAGAATGAGCAGTTCTTC. The chain is built from TRBV28 and TRBJ2-1; the D gene is possibly TRBD2 (5 bases). CDR3 size: 14 residues. Trimming left V 2 bases short and J 7 bases short, with 12 bases between. Germline V gene data show CDR1 as MDHEN and CDR2 as SYDVKM.